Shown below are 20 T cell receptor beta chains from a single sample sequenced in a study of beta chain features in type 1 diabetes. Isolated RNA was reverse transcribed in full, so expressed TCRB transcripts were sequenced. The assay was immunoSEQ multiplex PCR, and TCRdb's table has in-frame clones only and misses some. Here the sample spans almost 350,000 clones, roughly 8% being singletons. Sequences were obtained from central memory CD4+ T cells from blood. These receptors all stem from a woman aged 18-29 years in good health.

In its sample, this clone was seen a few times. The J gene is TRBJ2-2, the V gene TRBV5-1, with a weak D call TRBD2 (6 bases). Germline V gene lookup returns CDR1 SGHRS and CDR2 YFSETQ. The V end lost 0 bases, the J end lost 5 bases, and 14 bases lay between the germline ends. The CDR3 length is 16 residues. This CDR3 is CASSLGIDSGTGELFF. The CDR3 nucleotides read TGCGCCAGCAGCTTGGGGATCGATAGCGGAACCGGGGAGCTGTTTTTT. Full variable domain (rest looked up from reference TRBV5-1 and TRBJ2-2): KAGVTQTPRYLIKTRGQQVTLSCSPISGHRSVSWYQQTPGQGLQFLFEYFSETQRNKGNFPGRFSGRQFSNSRSEMNVSTLELGDSALYLCASSLGIDSGTGELFFGEGSRLTVL.

The CDR3 nucleotides read TGTGCCAGCGCCGATCGCCAAGAGACCCAGTACTTC. It is translated as CASADRQETQYF. The V gene is TRBV6-5, the J gene TRBJ2-5; D is uncertain. The V gene lost 8 bases and the J gene lost 1 base, with 8 bases spanning the gap. The V gene's germline CDR1 is MNHEY and CDR2 SVGAGI. The CDR3 extends over 12 amino acids.

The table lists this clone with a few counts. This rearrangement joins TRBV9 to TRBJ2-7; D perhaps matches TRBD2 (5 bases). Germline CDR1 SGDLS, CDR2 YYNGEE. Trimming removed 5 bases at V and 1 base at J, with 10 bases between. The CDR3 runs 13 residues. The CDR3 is CASRSGSSYEQYF. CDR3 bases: TGTGCCAGCAGGAGCGGCTCTTCCTACGAGCAGTACTTC.

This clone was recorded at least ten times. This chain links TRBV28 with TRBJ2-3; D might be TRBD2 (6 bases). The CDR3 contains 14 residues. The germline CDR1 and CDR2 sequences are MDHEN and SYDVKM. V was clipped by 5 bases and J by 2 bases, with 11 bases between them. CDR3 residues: CASSTGTLTDTQYF. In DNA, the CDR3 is TGTGCCAGCAGTACCGGGACTCTCACAGATACGCAGTATTTT.

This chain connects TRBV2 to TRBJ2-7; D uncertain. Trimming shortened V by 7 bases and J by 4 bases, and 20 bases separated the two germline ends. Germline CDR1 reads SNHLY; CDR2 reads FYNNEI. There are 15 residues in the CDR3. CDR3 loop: CASKRGATAGYEQYF. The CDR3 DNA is TGTGCCAGCAAACGCGGAGCTACCGCCGGATACGAGCAGTACTTC.

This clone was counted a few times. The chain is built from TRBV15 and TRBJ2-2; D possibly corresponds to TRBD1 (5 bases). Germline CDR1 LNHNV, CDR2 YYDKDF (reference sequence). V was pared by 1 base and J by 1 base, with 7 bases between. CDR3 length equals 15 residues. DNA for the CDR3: TGTGCCACCAGCAGAGGACAGTGGAACACCGGGGAGCTGTTTTTT. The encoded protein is CATSRGQWNTGELFF.

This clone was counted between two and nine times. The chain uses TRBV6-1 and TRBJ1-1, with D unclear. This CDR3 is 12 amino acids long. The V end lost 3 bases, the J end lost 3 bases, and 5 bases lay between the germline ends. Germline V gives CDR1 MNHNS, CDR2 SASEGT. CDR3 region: CASSDFDTEAFF. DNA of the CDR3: TGTGCCAGCAGTGATTTCGACACTGAAGCTTTCTTT.

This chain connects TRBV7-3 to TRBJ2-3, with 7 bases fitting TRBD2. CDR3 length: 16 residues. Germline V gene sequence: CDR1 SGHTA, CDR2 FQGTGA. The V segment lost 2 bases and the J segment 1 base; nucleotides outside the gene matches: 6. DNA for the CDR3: TGTGCCAGCAGCTTAGTCAGCGGGACCGGCACAGATACGCAGTATTTT. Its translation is CASSLVSGTGTDTQYF.

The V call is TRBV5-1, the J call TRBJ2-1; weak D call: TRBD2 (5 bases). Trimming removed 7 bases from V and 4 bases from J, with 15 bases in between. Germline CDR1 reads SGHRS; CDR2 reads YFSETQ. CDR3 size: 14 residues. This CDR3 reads CASAGSGVYNEQFF. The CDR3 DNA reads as TGCGCCAGCGCTGGGAGCGGAGTTTACAATGAGCAGTTCTTC.

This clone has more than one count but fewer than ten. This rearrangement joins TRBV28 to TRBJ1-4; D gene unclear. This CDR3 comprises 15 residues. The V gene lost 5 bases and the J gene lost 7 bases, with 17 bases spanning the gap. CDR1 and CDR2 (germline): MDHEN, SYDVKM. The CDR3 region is CASSGTRLLIEKLFF. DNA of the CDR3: TGTGCCAGCAGTGGCACCAGGCTCCTTATTGAAAAACTGTTTTTT.

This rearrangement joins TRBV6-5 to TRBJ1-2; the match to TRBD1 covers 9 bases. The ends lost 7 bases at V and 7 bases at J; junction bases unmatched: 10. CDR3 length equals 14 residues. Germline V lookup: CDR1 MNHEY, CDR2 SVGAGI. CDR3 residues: CASTRGTGGLGYTF. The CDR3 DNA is TGTGCCAGCACCCGTGGTACAGGGGGCCTTGGCTACACCTTC.

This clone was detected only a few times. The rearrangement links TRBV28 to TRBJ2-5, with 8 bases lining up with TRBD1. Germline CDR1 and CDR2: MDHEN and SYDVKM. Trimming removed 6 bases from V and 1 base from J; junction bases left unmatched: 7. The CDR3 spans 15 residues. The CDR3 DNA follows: TGTGCCAGCAGCCCTGCCGGACAGGGCCAAGAGACCCAGTACTTC. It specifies CASSPAGQGQETQYF.

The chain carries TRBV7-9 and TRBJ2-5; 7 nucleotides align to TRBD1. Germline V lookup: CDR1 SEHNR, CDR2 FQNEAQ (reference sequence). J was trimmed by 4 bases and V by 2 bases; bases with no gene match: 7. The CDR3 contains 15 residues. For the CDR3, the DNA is TGTGCCAGCAGCTTAAAAGGGGGCTTCGGAGAGACCCAGTACTTC. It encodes CASSLKGGFGETQYF.

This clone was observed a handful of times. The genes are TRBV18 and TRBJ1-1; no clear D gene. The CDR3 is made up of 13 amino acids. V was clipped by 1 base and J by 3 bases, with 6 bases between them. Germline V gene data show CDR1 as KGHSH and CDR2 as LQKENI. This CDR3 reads CASSPRADTEAFF. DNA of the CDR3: TGTGCCAGCTCACCACGGGCGGACACTGAAGCTTTCTTT.

The CDR3 loop reads CASSLAGRAFEQFF. CDR3 nucleotide sequence: TGTGCCAGCAGCTTGGCCGGGAGGGCTTTTGAGCAGTTCTTC. V usage is TRBV11-2 and J usage is TRBJ2-1; TRBD2 matches 8 bases. Germline CDR1 SGHAT, CDR2 FQNNGV. V dropped 3 bases and J dropped 9; count of bases not matched to a gene: 7. The CDR3 totals 14 residues.

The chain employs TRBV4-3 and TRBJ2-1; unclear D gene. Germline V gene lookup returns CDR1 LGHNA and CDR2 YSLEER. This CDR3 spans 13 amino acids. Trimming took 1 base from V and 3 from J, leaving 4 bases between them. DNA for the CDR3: TGCGCCAGCAGCCAAGCCCACTACAATGAGCAGTTCTTC. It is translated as CASSQAHYNEQFF.

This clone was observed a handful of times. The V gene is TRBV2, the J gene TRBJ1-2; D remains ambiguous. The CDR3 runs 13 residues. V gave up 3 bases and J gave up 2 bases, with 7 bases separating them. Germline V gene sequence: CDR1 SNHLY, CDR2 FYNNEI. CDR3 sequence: CASSEERNYGYTF. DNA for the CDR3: TGTGCCAGCAGTGAGGAGCGAAACTATGGCTACACCTTC.

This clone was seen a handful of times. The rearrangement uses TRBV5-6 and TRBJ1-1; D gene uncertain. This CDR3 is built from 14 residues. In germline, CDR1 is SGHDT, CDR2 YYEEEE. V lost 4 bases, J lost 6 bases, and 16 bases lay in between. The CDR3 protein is CASSRPRWVAEAFF. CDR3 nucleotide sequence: TGTGCCAGCAGCCGCCCCCGGTGGGTCGCTGAAGCTTTCTTT.

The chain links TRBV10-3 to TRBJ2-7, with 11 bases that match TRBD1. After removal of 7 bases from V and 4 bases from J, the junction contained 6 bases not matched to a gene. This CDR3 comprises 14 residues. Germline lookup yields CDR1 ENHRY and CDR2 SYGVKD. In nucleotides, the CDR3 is TGTGCCATCACCCGGGACAGGGGGAAATACGAGCAGTACTTC. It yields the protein CAITRDRGKYEQYF.

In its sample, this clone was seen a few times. The CDR3 loop is CASSRVWDRVHGYTF. CDR3 sequence (DNA): TGTGCCAGCAGCCGGGTTTGGGACAGGGTTCATGGCTACACCTTC. This rearrangement joins TRBV6-6 to TRBJ1-2; 9 nucleotides agree with TRBD1. Germline CDR1 and CDR2: MNHNY and SVGAGI (reference sequence). The CDR3 is 15 amino acids. After removal of 6 bases from V and 6 bases from J, the junction contained 11 bases not matched to a gene.